The next 24 T cell receptor beta chains were all read from a single sample in a study of PD-1 blockade in classical Hodgkin lymphoma. Profiling relied on immunoSEQ multiplex PCR, and the TCRdb table lists in-frame clones only, not all of them. The table lists about 26,000 clones, around 80% of them singletons. Every single patient, without exception, relapsed after autologous stem cell transplantation, and brentuximab vedotin exposure varied. Sequencing used peripheral blood mononuclear cells (PBMCs), obtained before the second cycle of nivolumab. These receptors were obtained from a human donor with classical Hodgkin lymphoma.

The chain is built from TRBV4-1 and TRBJ1-6; no firm D call. The CDR3 totals 14 residues. Germline lookup yields CDR1 MGHRA and CDR2 YSYEKL. With 1 base removed from V and 7 bases from J, the gap between germline ends came to 8 bases. The CDR3 is CASSQGRRNSPLHF. CDR3 nucleotide sequence: TGCGCCAGCAGCCAAGGACGGAGGAATTCACCCCTCCACTTT.

V is TRBV2 and J is TRBJ1-4, with D possibly TRBD1 on 6 matching bases. The germline V and J ends were trimmed by 7 bases and 6 bases, with 18 bases remaining between them. Per the germline V gene, CDR1 is SNHLY and CDR2 is FYNNEI. The CDR3 consists of 15 residues. DNA for the CDR3: TGTGCCAGCAAACGGACAGAAGCGCTTTATGAAAAACTGTTTTTT. Translating gives CASKRTEALYEKLFF.

The rearrangement joins TRBV15 to TRBJ2-1; maybe TRBD2 (5 bases). The CDR3 extends over 15 amino acids. CDR1 and CDR2 from the germline V gene are LNHNV and YYDKDF (reference sequence). V lost 4 bases and J lost 1, with 11 bases in between. The CDR3 loop is CATSTEGRSYNEQFF. The CDR3 nucleotides are TGTGCCACCAGCACCGAGGGCCGATCCTACAATGAGCAGTTCTTC.

This chain connects TRBV27 to TRBJ1-2; 9 bases are shared with TRBD1. The CDR3 is 14 residues long. Per germline, CDR1 MNHEY and CDR2 SMNVEV (reference sequence). Trimming removed 5 bases from V and 4 bases from J; junction bases left unmatched: 5. The chain's CDR3 is CASSNRGLRYGYTF. The CDR3, as DNA: TGTGCCAGCAGTAACAGGGGGCTTCGCTATGGCTACACCTTC.

This clone came up a few times. V and J are TRBV7-2 and TRBJ1-3; D not resolved. The V gene's germline CDR1 is SGHTA and CDR2 FQGNSA. With 5 bases removed from V and 2 bases from J, the gap between germline ends came to 1 base. There are 11 residues in the CDR3. CDR3 in amino acids: CASSPGNTIYF. The CDR3 nucleotides are TGTGCCAGCAGCCCTGGAAACACCATATATTTT.

The chain carries TRBV7-2 and TRBJ2-2; either TRBD1 or TRBD2 may fit D (5 bases each). Germline V CDR1 and CDR2: SGHTA, FQGNSA. Trimming removed 2 bases from V and 6 bases from J, with 7 bases in between. The CDR3 totals 13 residues. The CDR3 sequence is CASSLPGPGELFF. In DNA, the CDR3 is TGTGCCAGCAGCTTACCGGGACCCGGGGAGCTGTTTTTT.

This chain links TRBV7-9 with TRBJ2-7; D is perhaps TRBD2 (5 bases). Deletions cut 5 bases from V and 1 base from J, with 18 bases between. The CDR3 consists of 16 residues. Germline V lookup: CDR1 SEHNR, CDR2 FQNEAQ (reference sequence). This CDR3 reads CASSPVEGATSYEQYF. CDR3 nucleotide sequence: TGTGCCAGCAGCCCAGTTGAGGGAGCCACATCCTACGAGCAGTACTTC.

V usage is TRBV6-5 and J usage is TRBJ2-2; possibly TRBD2 for D (5 bases). Germline values: CDR1 MNHEY, CDR2 SVGAGI. Deletions cut 1 base from V and 7 bases from J, with 13 bases between. The CDR3 is made up of 15 amino acids. CDR3 DNA sequence: TGTGCCAGCAGTTACTTAACTAGTGGTCGCGGGGAGCTGTTTTTT. Its protein is CASSYLTSGRGELFF.

The chain employs TRBV7-2 and TRBJ2-1; tentatively, D is TRBD2 (7 bases). Germline CDR1 reads SGHTA; CDR2 reads FQGNSA. This CDR3 comprises 16 residues. Trimming took 1 base from V and 5 from J, leaving 15 bases between them. The CDR3 DNA reads TGTGCCAGCAGCTTAGAGTCTGGGGGGGGGCACAATGAGCAGTTCTTC. Amino acids: CASSLESGGGHNEQFF.

The J gene is TRBJ2-5, the V gene TRBV7-9, with 9 nucleotides matching TRBD1. Germline V gene data show CDR1 as SEHNR and CDR2 as FQNEAQ (reference sequence). The CDR3 consists of 16 residues. V trimming: 2 bases; J trimming: 4 bases; junction bases outside the gene matches: 8. The CDR3, as DNA: TGTGCCAGCAGCTTACGTCCCGGGACAGGGCGAGAGACCCAGTACTTC. Its translation is CASSLRPGTGRETQYF.

The CDR3 loop reads CASKERNMNTEAFF. The CDR3 DNA is TGTGCCAGCAAGGAGAGGAACATGAACACTGAAGCTTTCTTT. V usage is TRBV28 and J usage is TRBJ1-1, with no clear D. V lost 7 bases, J lost 0 bases, and 12 bases lay in between. Germline-derived CDR1 and CDR2 are MDHEN and SYDVKM. This CDR3 is built from 14 residues.

This rearrangement joins TRBV27 to TRBJ2-7, with D unclear. Between the trimmed V and J ends, which lost 5 bases and 5 bases, there was a span of 10 bases. Germline V lookup: CDR1 MNHEY, CDR2 SMNVEV (reference sequence). This CDR3 comprises 12 residues. CDR3 in amino acids: CASSPPGNEQYF. The DNA of the CDR3 is TGTGCCAGCAGTCCGCCTGGGAACGAGCAGTACTTC.

There are a few counts of this clone. The sample has other DNA sequences that encode this CDR3 too. The chain uses TRBV28 and TRBJ1-1; D gene ambiguous. V was clipped by 3 bases and J by 1 base, with 3 bases between them. This CDR3 contains 12 residues. The germline CDR1 and CDR2 sequences are MDHEN and SYDVKM. The DNA for the CDR3 is TGTGCCAGCAGTTTTCGGAACACTGAAGCTTTCTTT. Its protein is CASSFRNTEAFF.

The rearrangement links TRBV7-9 to TRBJ2-1, with 11 bases aligning to TRBD1. Germline V gives CDR1 SEHNR, CDR2 FQNEAQ (reference sequence). V lost 5 bases and J lost 9; bases outside the gene matches: 6. This CDR3 has 14 residues. The CDR3 here is CASSVGQGASEQFF. Here the CDR3 DNA reads TGTGCCAGCAGCGTTGGACAGGGGGCCAGTGAGCAGTTCTTC.

The chain's CDR3 is CASSLRRQGYGYTF. Here the CDR3 DNA reads TGTGCCAGCAGCTTGCGAAGACAGGGCTATGGCTACACCTTC. The chain carries TRBV7-3 and TRBJ1-2, with 7 bases fitting TRBD1. The CDR3 spans 14 residues. Trimming at V came to 3 bases and at J to 4 bases, leaving 5 bases not matched to a gene. The germline gives CDR1 SGHTA, CDR2 FQGTGA.

The CDR3 region is CASSLGANYGYTF. The DNA of the CDR3 is TGTGCCAGCAGTTTGGGGGCTAACTATGGCTACACCTTC. The chain employs TRBV27 and TRBJ1-2; tentatively, D is TRBD1 (5 bases). The V and J ends lost 3 bases and 0 bases respectively, with 5 bases between them. The CDR3 totals 13 residues. The germline gives CDR1 MNHEY, CDR2 SMNVEV (reference sequence).

The genes are TRBV28 and TRBJ2-1; D is possibly TRBD1 (7 bases). CDR1 MDHEN and CDR2 SYDVKM come from the germline V gene. CDR3 length: 17 residues. Trimming removed 3 bases from V and 8 bases from J, with 23 bases in between. This chain's CDR3 is CASSFGGTAPPRYEQFF. The CDR3 coding sequence is TGTGCCAGCAGTTTTGGAGGGACAGCCCCTCCCAGGTATGAGCAGTTCTTC.

The J gene is TRBJ1-1, the V gene TRBV30; tentative D call: TRBD1 (6 bases). V was cut by 2 bases and J by 2 bases, with 12 bases left in between. The germline V gene encodes CDR1 GTSNPN and CDR2 SVGIG (reference sequence). The CDR3 consists of 14 residues. The CDR3 DNA reads TGTGCCTGGAGTTCAGGGGTCGTAAACACTGAAGCTTTCTTT. This encodes CAWSSGVVNTEAFF.

V and J are TRBV28 and TRBJ2-2, with 9 bases matching TRBD1. V lost 6 bases, J lost 0 bases, and 2 bases stayed unmatched. The CDR3 consists of 15 residues. Germline V gene lookup returns CDR1 MDHEN and CDR2 SYDVKM. The chain's CDR3 is CASRRQGANTGELFF. The CDR3 DNA follows: TGTGCCAGCAGGAGACAGGGGGCGAACACCGGGGAGCTGTTTTTT.

The chain joins TRBV12-5 to TRBJ2-7; TRBD2 might be the D (6 bases). The CDR3 has 15 amino acids. Trimming pared 2 bases from V and 2 bases from J, leaving 13 bases between. Germline V CDR1 and CDR2: LGHNT, FRNRAP. The CDR3 reads CASGLSAGRAYEQYF. In DNA, the CDR3 is TGTGCTAGTGGTTTGTCAGCGGGCCGAGCCTACGAGCAGTACTTC. Filled out from reference TRBV12-5 and TRBJ2-7, the complete variable domain reads DARVTQTPRHKVTEMGQEVTMRCQPILGHNTVFWYRQTMMQGLELLAYFRNRAPLDDSGMPKDRFSAEMPDATLATLKIQPSEPRDSAVYFCASGLSAGRAYEQYFGPGTRLTVT.

This chain joins TRBV12-5 and TRBJ2-1; 7 bases map to TRBD1. V shed 5 bases and J 6 bases; nucleotides not matched to a gene: 1. Germline CDR1 is LGHNT and CDR2 is FRNRAP. The CDR3 is 12 amino acids. The CDR3 region is CASGAGGNEQFF. CDR3 in DNA: TGTGCTAGTGGTGCAGGGGGCAATGAGCAGTTCTTC.

The chain is built from TRBV5-6 and TRBJ2-3, with 10 bases that match TRBD2. The CDR3 is made up of 14 amino acids. V dropped 4 bases and J dropped 8; count of bases not matched to a gene: 7. CDR1 and CDR2 (germline): SGHDT, YYEEEE. In nucleotides, the CDR3 is TGTGCCAGCAGCATCCTAGCGGGGGCAATTACGCAGTATTTT. It yields the protein CASSILAGAITQYF.

By proportion, this clone is medium-sized (0.01 to 0.1%). The rearrangement uses TRBV5-4 and TRBJ2-7; D could derive from TRBD1 or TRBD2 (6 bases each). The CDR3 has 17 amino acids. The germline V gene encodes CDR1 SGHNT and CDR2 YYREEE (reference sequence). V was clipped by 4 bases and J by 4 bases, with 24 bases between them. The CDR3 region is CASSPPPQGPGLYEQYF. In DNA form, the CDR3 reads TGTGCCAGCAGCCCACCCCCCCAGGGGCCGGGACTTTACGAGCAGTACTTC. Combining the CDR3 with reference TRBV5-4 and TRBJ2-7 gives the whole variable domain ETGVTQSPTHLIKTRGQQVTLRCSSQSGHNTVSWYQQALGQGPQFIFQYYREEENGRGNFPPRFSGLQFPNYSSELNVNALELDDSALYLCASSPPPQGPGLYEQYFGPGTRLTVT.

V gene TRBV28 combines with J gene TRBJ1-5; a weak D match, TRBD1 (5 bases). The CDR3 length is 15 residues. Looked up from germline, CDR1 is MDHEN and CDR2 is SYDVKM. Between the trimmed V and J ends, which lost 5 bases and 5 bases, there was a span of 16 bases. DNA of the CDR3: TGTGCCAGCAGTCCCCAGGGAATAGGTGATCAGCCCCAGCATTTT. Its translation: CASSPQGIGDQPQHF.